This entry lists 8 T cell receptor beta chains sequenced from one sample in a study of T cell changes during pregnancy in multiple sclerosis. Measured with immunoSEQ multiplex PCR; TCRdb has only the in-frame clones, and not every one. This table holds about 41,000 clones, 70% to 90% found once. The sample consisted of CD4+ T cells from peripheral blood mononuclear cells, taken in the first trimester of pregnancy. Receptors originate from a female donor with multiple sclerosis, enrolled in a pregnancy study.

The chain carries TRBV15 and TRBJ1-2; no firm D call. Germline CDR1 LNHNV, CDR2 YYDKDF (reference sequence). The CDR3 length is 15 residues. Trimming pared 0 bases from V and 3 bases from J, leaving 11 bases between. CDR3 DNA sequence: TGTGCCACCAGCAGAGATCGGGGTCGTGACTATGGCTACACCTTC. Protein sequence: CATSRDRGRDYGYTF. Supplemented by reference TRBV15 and TRBJ1-2, the full variable domain reads DAMVIQNPRYQVTQFGKPVTLSCSQTLNHNVMYWYQQKSSQAPKLLFHYYDKDFNNEADTPDNFQSRRPNTSFCFLDIRSPGLGDTAMYLCATSRDRGRDYGYTFGSGTRLTVV.

The rearrangement uses TRBV7-2 and TRBJ1-2; D is uncertain. The V and J ends lost 2 bases and 4 bases respectively, with 11 bases between them. Germline CDR1 SGHTA, CDR2 FQGNSA. The CDR3 has 14 amino acids. The CDR3 loop is CASSLSPQTYGYTF. The CDR3 DNA reads as TGTGCCAGCAGCTTAAGTCCACAGACCTATGGCTACACCTTC.

The chain joins TRBV10-3 to TRBJ2-3, with 10 nucleotides matching TRBD2. Per germline, CDR1 ENHRY and CDR2 SYGVKD. V gave up 8 bases and J gave up 0 bases; unmatched junction bases: 8. The CDR3 consists of 16 residues. CDR3 residues: CAIGTSVKTSTDTQYF. CDR3 sequence (DNA): TGTGCCATCGGGACTAGCGTGAAGACTAGCACAGATACGCAGTATTTT.

The V gene is TRBV28, the J gene TRBJ2-7; 8 nucleotides match TRBD1. With V trimmed by 7 bases and J by 5 bases, 4 bases remained unmatched. The germline V gene has CDR1 MDHEN and CDR2 SYDVKM. The CDR3 extends over 12 amino acids. CDR3 region: CASTSTGDEQYF. CDR3 sequence (DNA): TGTGCCAGCACTTCGACAGGGGACGAGCAGTACTTC.

The V and J genes are TRBV19 and TRBJ2-3; D is perhaps TRBD2 (7 bases). Germline V gene data show CDR1 as LNHDA and CDR2 as SQIVND (reference sequence). The CDR3 has 15 amino acids. V shed 8 bases and J shed 3 bases, with 18 bases lying between them. CDR3 amino acids: CASDRRGLNTDTQYF. The DNA for the CDR3 is TGTGCCAGTGATCGGCGGGGGCTCAATACAGATACGCAGTATTTT.

The chain uses TRBV19 and TRBJ2-7; TRBD2 might be the D (6 bases). There are 14 residues in the CDR3. The ends were cut back, 1 base at V and 1 base at J, with 8 bases in the middle. From germline, CDR1 is LNHDA and CDR2 SQIVND (reference sequence). CDR3 protein: CASSIASESYEQYF. DNA of the CDR3: TGTGCCAGTAGTATAGCTAGCGAATCCTACGAGCAGTACTTC.

As to this clone: The junction differs from germline at one of its ends, possibly a read error. Other DNA variants within this sample encode the same CDR3. The chain joins TRBV7-2 to TRBJ2-2, with 10 positions matching TRBD2. The CDR3 consists of 15 residues. The V gene's germline CDR1 is SGHTA and CDR2 FQGNSA. The CDR3 loop is CASSSSSGSNGELFF. The CDR3 bases are TGTGCCAGTAGCTCGTCTAGCGGGAGTAACGGGGAGCTGTTTTTT.

The chain combines TRBV18 with TRBJ2-1; 8 bases align to TRBD2. Germline V CDR1 and CDR2: KGHSH, LQKENI. Losses at the gene ends were 1 base for V and 3 bases for J; bases not matched to a gene: 2. This CDR3 spans 15 amino acids. In DNA, the CDR3 is TGTGCCAGCTCACCACTTAGCGGGAACTACAATGAGCAGTTCTTC. Protein sequence: CASSPLSGNYNEQFF.